A single sample gave rise to the 20 T cell receptor beta chains below, sequenced in a study of blood T cell repertoires in COVID-19. The table came from immunoSEQ multiplex PCR; TCRdb's copy has only in-frame clones and leaves some out. The table records approximately 170,000 clones, approximately 84% of them present only once. Sequenced: PBMCs or T cells enriched from blood (not recorded which). The receptors were gathered from a young woman who had recovered from COVID-19.

As for this clone: A much larger clone differs by one base, so this may be a read error. V and J are TRBV28 and TRBJ1-5; D might be TRBD1 (6 bases). Deletions cut 7 bases from V and 2 bases from J, with 9 bases between. Germline lookup yields CDR1 MDHEN and CDR2 SYDVKM. The CDR3 is 13 amino acids. The CDR3 loop is CASIYRGNQPQHF. DNA for the CDR3: TGTGCCAGCATCTACAGGGGCAATCAGCCCCAGCATTTT.

This sequence joins TRBV7-9 and TRBJ2-7; 14 bases are a match to TRBD2. In germline, CDR1 is SEHNR, CDR2 FQNEAQ (reference sequence). The V and J ends lost 5 bases and 7 bases, in that order; junction bases with no gene match: 16. The CDR3 loop spans 18 amino acids. CDR3 protein: CASSLGLAGGSPSMEQYF. In DNA form, the CDR3 reads TGTGCCAGCAGCCTTGGACTAGCGGGAGGTTCCCCCAGTATGGAGCAGTACTTC.

The chain carries TRBV7-2 and TRBJ2-1; D is possibly TRBD2 (5 bases). With 1 base removed from V and 6 bases from J, the gap between germline ends came to 13 bases. CDR3 length: 15 residues. Germline CDR1 and CDR2: SGHTA and FQGNSA. CDR3 coding DNA: TGTGCCAGCAGCTTAGTCTGGCTAGAGGGCAATGAGCAGTTCTTC. Protein sequence: CASSLVWLEGNEQFF.

This clone was counted a few times. J is TRBJ2-1 and V is TRBV6-5, with 11 bases matching TRBD2. V dropped 1 base and J dropped 6; count of bases not matched to a gene: 2. This CDR3 spans 15 amino acids. Per germline, CDR1 MNHEY and CDR2 SVGAGI. The CDR3 DNA is TGTGCCAGCAGTTACTTAGCGGGAGGGCCCAATGAGCAGTTCTTC. This translates into CASSYLAGGPNEQFF.

The V and J genes are TRBV5-4 and TRBJ1-2; D remains unclear. The V gene lost 9 bases and the J gene lost 8 bases, with 26 bases spanning the gap. Germline V lookup: CDR1 SGHNT, CDR2 YYREEE (reference sequence). This CDR3 has 15 residues. The CDR3 region has the DNA TGTGCCACCGCGGTCGAGATCAGCATCGCTCACGGCTACACCTTC. Its protein is CATAVEISIAHGYTF.

The genes are TRBV5-1 and TRBJ2-7, with TRBD1 matching over 7 bases. The germline V gene has CDR1 SGHRS and CDR2 YFSETQ. This CDR3 has 17 amino acids. The V gene end was trimmed by 0 bases and the J gene end by 4 bases; junction bases not matched to a gene: 13. The CDR3 reads CASSLGQGPALTYEQYF. In DNA form, the CDR3 reads TGCGCCAGCAGCTTGGGACAGGGCCCGGCCTTAACGTACGAGCAGTACTTC. Full variable domain (rest looked up from reference TRBV5-1 and TRBJ2-7): KAGVTQTPRYLIKTRGQQVTLSCSPISGHRSVSWYQQTPGQGLQFLFEYFSETQRNKGNFPGRFSGRQFSNSRSEMNVSTLELGDSALYLCASSLGQGPALTYEQYFGPGTRLTVT.

The chain employs TRBV5-1 and TRBJ2-7, with D perhaps TRBD1 (6 bases). V was cut by 5 bases and J by 3 bases, with 12 bases left in between. The CDR3 has 13 residues. Germline CDR1 reads SGHRS; CDR2 reads YFSETQ. The CDR3 loop is CASSATGYYEQYF. The CDR3 DNA is TGCGCCAGCAGTGCGACAGGTTACTACGAGCAGTACTTC.

CDR3 sequence (DNA): TGTGCCAGCAGCTCTGGGCTAGCGGGGGAGCAAGAGACCCAGTACTTC. Amino acids: CASSSGLAGEQETQYF. This sequence joins TRBV5-8 and TRBJ2-5; TRBD2 matches at 10 bases. Germline CDR1 and CDR2: SGHTS and YDEGEE. The J segment lost 2 bases and the V segment lost 3 bases, leaving 7 bases of the junction unmatched. This CDR3 contains 16 residues.

This clone has just one count. This chain joins TRBV15 and TRBJ2-3, with TRBD2 identical over 8 bases. Trimming cost V 2 bases and J 0 bases; bases outside gene matches: 4. The CDR3 extends over 16 amino acids. Germline assignment: CDR1 LNHNV and CDR2 YYDKDF (reference sequence). The CDR3 reads CATSRPSGSSTDTQYF. The CDR3 DNA reads TGTGCCACCAGCAGACCTAGCGGGTCTAGCACAGATACGCAGTATTTT.

The rearrangement joins TRBV23-1 to TRBJ2-7; D call uncertain. TRBV23-1 is reported as an ORF; its role is uncertain. Trimming removed 2 bases from V and 6 bases from J, with 8 bases in between. The CDR3 is made up of 12 amino acids. The DNA for the CDR3 is TGCGCCAGCAGTCAACCAGTGATCGAGCAGTACGTC. It encodes CASSQPVIEQYV.

V usage is TRBV28 and J usage is TRBJ1-2; TRBD1 is a possible D gene (6 bases). Germline V lookup: CDR1 MDHEN, CDR2 SYDVKM. The CDR3 has 14 residues. Trimming shortened V by 3 bases and J by 7 bases, and 15 bases separated the two germline ends. CDR3 residues: CASSFQGNRPGYTF. The CDR3 region has the DNA TGTGCCAGCAGTTTTCAGGGGAATCGTCCTGGCTACACCTTC.

This sequence joins TRBV28 and TRBJ2-5; TRBD1 aligns across 9 bases. Trimming cost V 3 bases and J 4 bases; bases outside gene matches: 9. This CDR3 is 16 amino acids long. CDR1 is MDHEN and CDR2 is SYDVKM in the germline V gene. CDR3 in amino acids: CASSFPGTGLGETQYF. CDR3 sequence (DNA): TGTGCCAGCAGTTTCCCCGGGACAGGGCTTGGAGAGACCCAGTACTTC.

The V and J genes are TRBV5-6 and TRBJ2-3; D possibly corresponds to TRBD2 (6 bases). Trimming cost V 0 bases and J 0 bases, with 11 bases left between them. Germline loops: CDR1 SGHDT, CDR2 YYEEEE. The CDR3 sequence is 16 residues long. The CDR3 region is CASSLENGGSTDTQYF. DNA for the CDR3: TGTGCCAGCAGCTTGGAAAACGGGGGTAGCACAGATACGCAGTATTTT.

V and J are TRBV3-1 (or the pseudogene TRBV3-2) and TRBJ1-4; TRBD1 might be the D (5 bases). Germline CDR1 reads LGHDT; CDR2 reads YNNKEL (reference sequence). The CDR3 loop spans 15 amino acids. Trimming removed 4 bases at V and 8 bases at J, with 17 bases between. The CDR3, as DNA: TGTGCCAGCAGCCGAGCAGGGATGAAGGGGGAAAAACTGTTTTTT. It specifies CASSRAGMKGEKLFF.

V usage is TRBV6-5 and J usage is TRBJ1-3; D is uncertain. The CDR3 consists of 13 residues. The germline CDR1 and CDR2 sequences are MNHEY and SVGAGI. The ends were cut back, 8 bases at V and 1 base at J, with 9 bases in the middle. CDR3 in amino acids: CASVLSSGNTIYF. CDR3 nucleotide sequence: TGTGCCAGCGTCCTAAGTTCTGGAAACACCATATATTTT.

This clone was picked up one time. The gene calls are TRBV24-1 and TRBJ2-3; TRBD1 matches at 8 bases. Germline CDR1 reads KGHDR; CDR2 reads SFDVKD. V lost 7 bases and J lost 4; bases outside the gene matches: 0. The CDR3 loop spans 12 amino acids. This CDR3 reads CATRDRADTQYF. DNA for the CDR3: TGTGCCACCAGGGACAGGGCAGATACGCAGTATTTT.

The V gene is TRBV5-5, the J gene TRBJ1-5, with a possible D match to TRBD1 (6 bases). There are 13 residues in the CDR3. The germline V and J ends were trimmed by 4 bases and 4 bases, with 9 bases remaining between them. CDR1 SGHKS and CDR2 YYEKEE come from the germline V gene (reference sequence). This CDR3 is CASSPGTNQPQHF. CDR3 coding DNA: TGTGCCAGCAGCCCAGGGACAAATCAGCCCCAGCATTTT.

The chain uses TRBV28 and TRBJ2-7; 8 nucleotides agree with TRBD1. This CDR3 region has 16 residues. The germline gives CDR1 MDHEN, CDR2 SYDVKM. Trimming at V came to 6 bases and at J to 6 bases, leaving 16 bases not matched to a gene. The CDR3 loop reads CASSAIGTDRVIEQYF. DNA for the CDR3: TGTGCCAGCAGCGCGATCGGAACGGACAGGGTCATCGAGCAGTACTTC.

The chain couples TRBV18 to TRBJ1-1, with 8 nucleotides matching TRBD1. The trim removed 3 bases at V and 5 bases at J, leaving 11 bases unmatched. The germline V gene has CDR1 KGHSH and CDR2 LQKENI. There are 16 residues in the CDR3. CDR3 DNA: TGTGCCAGCTCACCCGATCCTGGACAGGGAATGACTGAAGCTTTCTTT. Encoded protein: CASSPDPGQGMTEAFF.

This chain connects TRBV6-5 to TRBJ1-3; a possible D gene is TRBD1 (6 bases). V shed 4 bases and J shed 2 bases, with 12 bases lying between them. CDR3 size: 15 residues. Germline CDR1 and CDR2: MNHEY and SVGAGI. In DNA, the CDR3 is TGTGCCAGCAGTTCTCCACAGGGCCCTGGAAACACCATATATTTT. Amino acid sequence: CASSSPQGPGNTIYF.